Included here is one T cell receptor (beta chain) sequence, with context. Its target is unknown. The data originate from a study of cytomegalovirus exposure and HLA in healthy donors. Study-wide results and limits: Rarity held for most TCR sequences, but there were some public TCRs that occurred in many donors. As was reported, the classifier diagnosed cytomegalovirus status with high specificity and sensitivity.

V gave up 7 bases and J gave up 0 bases; unmatched junction bases: 4. Germline loops: CDR1 SGHNT, CDR2 YYREEE (reference sequence). The length of the CDR3 is 14 residues. With 60 Vbeta and 13 Jbeta primers, the PCR was carried out. Study processing details: A later analysis counted about 80 million unique TCR beta chains, 9.5 million to 13 million shared. Clones were read by immunoSEQ multiplex PCR, and TCRdb kept only the in-frame ones, dropping some. Clonal size and the V and J genes are those of that table, whereas D and trimming came from the DNA. The profile shows about 170,000 clones, roughly 80% of them singletons.

The sequenced sample consisted of PBMCs. The receptor comes from a male donor in good health and CMV-seronegative. The V gene is TRBV5-4, the J gene TRBJ2-1; the match to TRBD1 covers 7 bases. The DNA for the CDR3 is TGTGCCAGCTCCAGGGGGAGCTCCTACAATGAGCAGTTCTTC. As protein: CASSRGSSYNEQFF.